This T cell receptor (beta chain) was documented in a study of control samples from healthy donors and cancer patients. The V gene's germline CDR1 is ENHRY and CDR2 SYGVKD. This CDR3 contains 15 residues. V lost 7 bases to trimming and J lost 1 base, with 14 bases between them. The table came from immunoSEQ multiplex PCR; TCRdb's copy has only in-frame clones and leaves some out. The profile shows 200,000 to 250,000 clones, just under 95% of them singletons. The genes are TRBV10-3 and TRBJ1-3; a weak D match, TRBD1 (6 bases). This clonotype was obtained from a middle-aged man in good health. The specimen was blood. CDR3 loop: CAITDTTGSGNTIYF. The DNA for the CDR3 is TGTGCCATCACCGACACGACAGGTTCTGGAAACACCATATATTTT.